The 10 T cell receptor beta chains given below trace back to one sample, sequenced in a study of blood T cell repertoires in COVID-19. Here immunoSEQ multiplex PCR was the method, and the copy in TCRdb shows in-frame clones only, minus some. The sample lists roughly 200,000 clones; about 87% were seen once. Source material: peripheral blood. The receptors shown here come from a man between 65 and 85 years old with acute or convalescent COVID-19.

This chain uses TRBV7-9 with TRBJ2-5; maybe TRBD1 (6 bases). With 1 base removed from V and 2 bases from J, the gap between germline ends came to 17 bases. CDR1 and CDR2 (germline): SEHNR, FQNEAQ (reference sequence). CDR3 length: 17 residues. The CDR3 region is CASSLGARGRGQETQYF. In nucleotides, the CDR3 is TGTGCCAGCAGCTTAGGGGCCAGGGGTAGGGGACAAGAGACCCAGTACTTC.

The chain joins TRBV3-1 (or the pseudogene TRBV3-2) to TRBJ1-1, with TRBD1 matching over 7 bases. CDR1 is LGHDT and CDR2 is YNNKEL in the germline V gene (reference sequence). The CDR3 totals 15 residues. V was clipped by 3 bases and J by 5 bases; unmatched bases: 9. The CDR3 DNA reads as TGTGCCAGCAGCCAGTCGAACAGGGGAGGAACTGAAGCTTTCTTT. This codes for CASSQSNRGGTEAFF.

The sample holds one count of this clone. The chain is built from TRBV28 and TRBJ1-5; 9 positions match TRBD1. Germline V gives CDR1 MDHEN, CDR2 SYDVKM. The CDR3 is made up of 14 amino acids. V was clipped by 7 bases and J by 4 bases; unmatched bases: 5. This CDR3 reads CASTPGQGNQPQHF. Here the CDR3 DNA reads TGTGCCAGCACCCCGGGACAGGGTAATCAGCCCCAGCATTTT.

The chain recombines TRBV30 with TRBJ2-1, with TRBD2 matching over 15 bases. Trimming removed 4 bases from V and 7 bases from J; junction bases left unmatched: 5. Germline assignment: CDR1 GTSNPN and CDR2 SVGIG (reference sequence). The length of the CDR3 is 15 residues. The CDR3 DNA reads TGTGCCTGGAACCCCGGGACTAGCGGGAGGAATGAGCAGTTCTTC. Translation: CAWNPGTSGRNEQFF.

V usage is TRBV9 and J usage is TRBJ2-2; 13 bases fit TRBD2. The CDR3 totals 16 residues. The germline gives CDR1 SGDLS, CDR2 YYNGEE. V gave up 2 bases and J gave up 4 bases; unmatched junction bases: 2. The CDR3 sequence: CASSVGLAGATGELFF. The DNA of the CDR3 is TGTGCCAGCAGCGTCGGACTAGCGGGAGCCACCGGGGAGCTGTTTTTT.

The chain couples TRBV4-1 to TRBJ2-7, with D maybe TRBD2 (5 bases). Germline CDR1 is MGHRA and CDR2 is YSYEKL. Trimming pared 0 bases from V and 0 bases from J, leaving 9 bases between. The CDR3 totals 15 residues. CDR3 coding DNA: TGCGCCAGCAGCCAAGACGAGCGGATCTCCTACGAGCAGTACTTC. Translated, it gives CASSQDERISYEQYF.

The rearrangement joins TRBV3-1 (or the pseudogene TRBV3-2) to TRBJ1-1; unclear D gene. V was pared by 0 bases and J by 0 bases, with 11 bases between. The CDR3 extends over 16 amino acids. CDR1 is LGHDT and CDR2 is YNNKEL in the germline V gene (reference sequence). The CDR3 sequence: CASSQDLRALNTEAFF. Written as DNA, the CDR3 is TGTGCCAGCAGCCAAGATCTGAGGGCTTTGAACACTGAAGCTTTCTTT.

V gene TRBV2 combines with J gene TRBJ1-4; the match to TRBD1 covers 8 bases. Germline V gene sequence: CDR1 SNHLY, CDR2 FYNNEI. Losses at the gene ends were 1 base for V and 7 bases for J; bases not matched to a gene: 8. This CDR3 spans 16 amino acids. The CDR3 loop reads CASSEGTGRRVEKLFF. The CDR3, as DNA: TGTGCCAGCAGTGAAGGGACAGGGAGAAGGGTTGAAAAACTGTTTTTT.

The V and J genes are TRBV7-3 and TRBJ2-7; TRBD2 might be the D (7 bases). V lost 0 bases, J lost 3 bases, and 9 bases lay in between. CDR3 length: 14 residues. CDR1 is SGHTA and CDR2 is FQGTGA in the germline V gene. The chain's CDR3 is CASSLTGGGYEQYF. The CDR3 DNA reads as TGTGCCAGCAGCTTAACGGGAGGGGGCTACGAGCAGTACTTC.

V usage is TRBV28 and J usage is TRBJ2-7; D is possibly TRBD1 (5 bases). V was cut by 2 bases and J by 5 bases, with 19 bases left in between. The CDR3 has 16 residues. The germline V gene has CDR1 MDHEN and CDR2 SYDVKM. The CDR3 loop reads CASSLSRAGRSDEQYF. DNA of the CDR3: TGTGCCAGCAGTTTAAGCAGGGCTGGTAGGAGCGACGAGCAGTACTTC.